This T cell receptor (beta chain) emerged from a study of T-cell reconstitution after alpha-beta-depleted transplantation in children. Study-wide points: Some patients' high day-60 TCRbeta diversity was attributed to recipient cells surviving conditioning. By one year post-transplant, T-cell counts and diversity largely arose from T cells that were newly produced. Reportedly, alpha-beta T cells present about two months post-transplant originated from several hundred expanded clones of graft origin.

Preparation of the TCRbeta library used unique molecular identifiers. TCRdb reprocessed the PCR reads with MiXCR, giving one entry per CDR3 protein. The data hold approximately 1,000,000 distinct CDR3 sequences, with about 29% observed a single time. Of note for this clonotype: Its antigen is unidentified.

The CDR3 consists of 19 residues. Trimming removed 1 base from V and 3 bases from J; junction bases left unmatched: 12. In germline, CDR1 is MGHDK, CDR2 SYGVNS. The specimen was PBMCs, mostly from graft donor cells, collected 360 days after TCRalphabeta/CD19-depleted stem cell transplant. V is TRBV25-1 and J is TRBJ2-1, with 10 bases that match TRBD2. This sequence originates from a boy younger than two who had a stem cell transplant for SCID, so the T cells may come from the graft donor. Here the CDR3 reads CASSEWPPSGGIGYNEQFF. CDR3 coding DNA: TGTGCCAGCAGTGAATGGCCCCCTAGCGGGGGCATAGGCTACAATGAGCAGTTCTTC.